Listed below are T cell receptor beta chains from one sample, sequenced in a study of CD39 and CD103 CD8 tumor-infiltrating T cells. The data were produced by immunoSEQ multiplex PCR, yet TCRdb's version contains in-frame clones alone and is incomplete. The sample holds 530 or so clones; approximately 68% are singletons and the top ten take about 31%. Specimen: CD39- CD103+ CD8+ T cells sorted from the tumor. The receptors derive from a human donor with ovarian cancer. Each CDR3 is given with its conserved first and last residue. Fields, in order: J gene, D gene, V gene, clone size, CDR3 DNA, CDR3 protein. A D gene is named only where the DNA matches it firmly. Clone size is given for some rows only: seen once, a few or many times, or a class if the clone is expanded.

>TRBJ2-6|-|TRBV13|-
TGTGCCAGCAGGCTAAAGGGAGTACAAAGTCGGGCCAACGTCCTGACTTTC
CASRLKGVQSRANVLTF
>TRBJ2-6|-|TRBV2|-
TGTGCCAGCAGCTTAGGCCTAAGGGGATCTGGGGCCAACGTCCTGACTTTC
CASSLGLRGSGANVLTF
>TRBJ2-5|-|TRBV9|-
TGTGCCAGCAGCCCGCGCCGGGGCGGACCTCTCCAAGAGACCCAGTACTTC
CASSPRRGGPLQETQYF
>TRBJ2-3|-|TRBV7-9|-
TGTGCCAGCAGCTTCCCCGCGGCCTCCGAGACCACAGATACGCAGTATTTT
CASSFPAASETTDTQYF
>TRBJ2-5|-|TRBV7-8|-
TGTGCCAGCAGCGAAGAGAGAGGGGCCCCAACGTGGTACTTC
CASSEERGAPTWYF
>TRBJ1-2|-|TRBV29-1|-
TGCAGCGTTGAGACAGGTCGAGGACCTAACTATGGCTACACCTTC
CSVETGRGPNYGYTF
>TRBJ2-5|-|TRBV7-3|-
TGTGCCAGCAGCTTAGATCAGGAGTCGTACCAAGAGACCCAGTACTTC
CASSLDQESYQETQYF
>TRBJ1-4|-|TRBV4-3|-
TGCGCCAGCAGCCAAGAGGGACGGTTGAATGAAAAACTGTTTTTT
CASSQEGRLNEKLFF
>TRBJ1-6|-|TRBV2|few
TGTGCCAGCGTGGACATGTGGGGCGAATCACCCCTCCACTTT
CASVDMWGESPLHF
>TRBJ1-3|-|TRBV5-4|-
TGTGCCAGCAGCGAGACCGGGAAGGGAAACACCATATATTTT
CASSETGKGNTIYF
>TRBJ2-3|TRBD2|TRBV9|-
TGTGCCAGCAGCGTAGAATCGGCGGGGGGAAGCACAGATACGCAGTATTTT
CASSVESAGGSTDTQYF
>TRBJ1-3|-|TRBV9|-
TGTGCCAGCAGCCCTAGTAGGGGGGGAAACACCATATATTTT
CASSPSRGGNTIYF
>TRBJ1-1|-|TRBV9|-
TGTGCCAGCAGCGTTGAGGGCCTTGGCGGGGGAGCTTTCTTT
CASSVEGLGGGAFF
>TRBJ2-2|-|TRBV5-4|-
TGTGCCAGCAGCTTGGGTCGCGGGGAGCTGTTTTTT
CASSLGRGELFF
>TRBJ2-5|-|TRBV11-2|few
TGTGCCAGCAGCTTAACGGTGGAGACCCAGTACTTC
CASSLTVETQYF
>TRBJ1-1|-|TRBV7-8|-
TGTGCCAGCAGCTTAGAAAGGGGTGTGCCTGAAGCTTTCTTT
CASSLERGVPEAFF
>TRBJ2-3|-|TRBV13|-
TGTGCCAGCAGCTTATTATCAGGACACACAGATACGCAGTATTTT
CASSLLSGHTDTQYF
>TRBJ2-7|TRBD2|TRBV2|few
TGTGCCAGCCTCGGACTAGCGGGGACCTACGAGCAGTACTTC
CASLGLAGTYEQYF